This T cell receptor (beta chain) is from a study of blood T cell repertoires in COVID-19. Participant ages covered roughly 18 to 90 years across 24 US areas. Those designated as exposed participants met a COVID-19 case within 2 weeks before study entry. Produced via immunoSEQ multiplex PCR; TCRdb's table is partial and in-frame only. The repertoire holds 200,000 to 250,000 clones, with under 90% as singletons. CDR1 SQVTM and CDR2 ANQGSEA come from the germline V gene. CDR3 length equals 13 residues. V lost 7 bases, J lost 5 bases, and 8 bases stayed unmatched. This chain joins TRBV29-1 and TRBJ1-2, with 9 bases aligning to TRBD1. The receptor was derived from a woman in her forties or fifties who had been exposed to COVID-19. Source material: PBMCs or T cells enriched from blood (not recorded which). The CDR3 here is CSALPGTGYGYTF. CDR3 in DNA: TGCAGCGCCCTACCTGGGACAGGGTATGGCTACACCTTC. The whole variable domain, filled in from reference TRBV29-1 and TRBJ1-2, reads SAVISQKPSRDICQRGTSLTIQCQVDSQVTMMFWYRQQPGQSLTLIATANQGSEATYESGFVIDKFPISRPNLTFSTLTVSNMSPEDSSIYLCSALPGTGYGYTFGSGTRLTVV.